This is a list of T cell receptor beta chains from one sample in a study of cytomegalovirus exposure and HLA in healthy donors. Sequencing used immunoSEQ multiplex PCR; TCRdb keeps in-frame clones, though not all of them. The repertoire holds 150,000 to 180,000 clones, about four fifths seen once, with roughly 7.1% in the top ten. The sequenced material came from PBMCs. The receptor set was obtained from a young man in good health and CMV-seropositive. Each CDR3 is given with its conserved first and last residue. D genes are given only for firm matches. The size field is filled for only some rows; it gives once, few, many or a size class.

TRBJ2-1	TRBV6-1	-	TRBD2	CASSATSANNEQFF	TGTGCCAGCAGTGCGACTAGCGCTAACAATGAGCAGTTCTTC
TRBJ1-1	TRBV28	-	-	CASSLRLGGTEAFF	TGTGCCAGCAGTTTGCGTCTCGGGGGCACTGAAGCTTTCTTT
TRBJ1-5	TRBV5-6	-	-	CASSLMGGCTSYSNQPQHF	TGTGCCAGCAGCTTGATGGGGGGGTGTACGAGTTATAGCAATCAGCCCCAGCATTTT
TRBJ2-2	TRBV5-1	-	TRBD2	CASSLSREGGTGELFF	TGCGCCAGCAGCTTGTCGCGGGAGGGCGGCACCGGGGAGCTGTTTTTT
TRBJ2-5	TRBV4-1	-	-	CASSQAGTETQYF	TGCGCCAGCAGCCAAGCAGGAACAGAGACCCAGTACTTC
TRBJ2-7	TRBV27	-	TRBD1	CASSSWDSPYEQYF	TGTGCCAGCAGTTCCTGGGACAGTCCCTACGAGCAGTACTTC
TRBJ1-3	TRBV30	-	TRBD1	CAWSVTGGSGTIYF	TGTGCCTGGAGTGTGACAGGGGGCTCCGGGACCATATATTTT
TRBJ2-1	TRBV9	-	TRBD2	CASSVGTSGGPYNEQFF	TGTGCCAGCAGCGTAGGCACTAGCGGGGGCCCGTACAATGAGCAGTTCTTC
TRBJ1-1	TRBV10-1	-	TRBD1	CASTRTGDTEAFF	TGCGCCAGCACCCGGACAGGGGACACTGAAGCTTTCTTT
TRBJ2-7	TRBV19	-	TRBD1	CASSIEGTGGSEQYF	TGTGCCAGTAGTATAGAGGGGACAGGCGGCAGCGAGCAGTACTTC
TRBJ1-2	TRBV5-6	few	-	CASSPQGVYGYTF	TGTGCCAGCAGCCCACAGGGTGTCTATGGCTACACCTTC
TRBJ1-6	TRBV30	-	-	CAWSGTVSSYNSPLHF	TGTGCCTGGAGTGGGACAGTGAGCTCCTATAATTCACCCCTCCACTTT
TRBJ1-2	TRBV10-3	-	-	CAISAFGRGANYGYTF	TGTGCCATCAGTGCTTTCGGGAGGGGAGCTAACTATGGCTACACCTTC
TRBJ1-1	TRBV6-1	-	TRBD1	CASSPGQGGSFF	TGTGCCAGCAGTCCCGGACAGGGGGGATCTTTCTTT
TRBJ1-6	TRBV27	-	-	CASSLRRDGSPLHF	TGTGCCAGCAGTTTGAGGCGTGACGGGTCACCCCTCCACTTT
TRBJ1-1	TRBV27	-	-	CASSLQGGGRRAFF	TGTGCCAGCAGTCTCCAAGGGGGGGGCAGGCGAGCTTTCTTT
TRBJ2-1	TRBV10-3	-	TRBD2	CAISDTSGQWDEQFF	TGTGCCATCAGCGATACTAGCGGTCAATGGGATGAGCAGTTCTTC
TRBJ1-2	TRBV27	-	TRBD1	CASSAAGQGDTF	TGTGCCAGCAGTGCCGCGGGACAGGGGGACACCTTC
TRBJ1-1	TRBV30	-	-	CAWTPTDPEAFF	TGTGCCTGGACTCCGACAGACCCTGAAGCTTTCTTT
TRBJ2-5	TRBV25-1	-	-	CASSPSFGLEAQYF	TGTGCCAGCAGTCCGTCCTTCGGTCTGGAGGCCCAGTACTTC
TRBJ1-2	TRBV6-1	-	TRBD1	CASTGTGDSYGYTF	TGTGCCAGCACTGGGACAGGGGACAGCTATGGCTACACCTTC
TRBJ2-7	TRBV6-5	-	-	CASSYDGGSSYEQYF	TGTGCCAGCAGTTACGATGGGGGCAGCTCCTACGAGCAGTACTTC
TRBJ2-7	TRBV27	-	TRBD2	CASTSAGGPYEQYF	TGTGCCAGCACATCGGCGGGAGGGCCGTACGAGCAGTACTTC
TRBJ1-4	TRBV4-1	-	-	CASSRGGNPEKLFF	TGCGCCAGCAGCCGGGGGGGGAACCCTGAAAAACTGTTTTTT
TRBJ1-5	TRBV25-1	-	-	CASSKDSSNQPQHF	TGTGCCAGCAGTAAGGACAGCTCCAATCAGCCCCAGCATTTT
TRBJ2-7	TRBV18	once	TRBD1	CASSPGQELYEQYF	TGTGCCAGCTCACCGGGACAGGAACTCTACGAGCAGTACTTC
TRBJ2-7	TRBV27	once	-	CASSLRSGEQYF	TGTGCCAGCAGTTTAAGATCCGGGGAGCAGTACTTC
TRBJ2-7	TRBV6-6	-	-	CASSPRRDEQYF	TGTGCCAGCAGCCCCCGCCGGGACGAGCAGTACTTC
TRBJ2-7	TRBV7-8	once	-	CASSPTEDPFYEQYF	TGTGCCAGCAGCCCGACGGAGGACCCCTTCTACGAGCAGTACTTC
TRBJ1-1	TRBV28	-	-	CASSSSGATGDTEAFF	TGTGCCAGCAGTTCATCAGGGGCGACCGGGGACACTGAAGCTTTCTTT
TRBJ2-5	TRBV7-9	-	TRBD2	CASSHPGREETQYF	TGTGCCAGCAGTCATCCAGGGAGGGAAGAGACCCAGTACTTC
TRBJ2-6	TRBV5-1	-	TRBD1	CASSLWTGAISGANVLTF	TGCGCCAGCAGCTTGTGGACAGGCGCTATCTCTGGGGCCAACGTCCTGACTTTC
TRBJ2-1	TRBV5-1	few	-	CASSLGGPNEQFF	TGCGCCAGCAGCTTGGGAGGGCCCAATGAGCAGTTCTTC
TRBJ2-3	TRBV10-1	-	TRBD2	CASSGTSGGSTDTQYF	TGCGCCAGCAGCGGGACTAGCGGAGGGAGCACAGATACGCAGTATTTT
TRBJ1-5	TRBV7-9	-	-	CASSLDDTQGNQPQHF	TGTGCCAGCAGCTTAGATGACACCCAAGGCAATCAGCCCCAGCATTTT
TRBJ2-1	TRBV7-3	-	-	CASSLPGGYNEQFF	TGTGCCAGCAGCTTACCAGGGGGGTACAATGAGCAGTTCTTC
TRBJ2-7	TRBV7-8	-	TRBD2	CASSTRSGGGFYEQYF	TGTGCCAGCAGCACACGTAGCGGGGGTGGATTTTACGAGCAGTACTTC
TRBJ1-1	TRBV6-1	once	-	CASRDRKNTEAFF	TGTGCCAGCAGAGACAGGAAGAACACTGAAGCTTTCTTT
TRBJ2-6	TRBV28	-	TRBD1	CASSSTGVGANVLTF	TGTGCCAGCAGTTCGACAGGGGTTGGGGCCAACGTCCTGACTTTC
TRBJ1-5	TRBV7-2	-	TRBD1	CASSYRGEQPQHF	TGTGCCAGCAGCTACAGGGGGGAACAGCCCCAGCATTTT
TRBJ1-1	TRBV7-6	-	-	CASSSYRGGPLNTEAFF	TGTGCCAGCAGCTCATACCGGGGTGGGCCCCTGAACACTGAAGCTTTCTTT
TRBJ1-6	TRBV5-4	-	-	CASSRGEGIAYNSPLHF	TGTGCCAGCAGCCGGGGGGAGGGGATCGCCTATAATTCACCCCTCCACTTT
TRBJ2-1	TRBV4-3	-	TRBD2	CASSQDHRTSGYNEQFF	TGCGCCAGCAGCCAAGATCACCGGACTAGCGGATACAATGAGCAGTTCTTC
TRBJ2-7	TRBV28	-	TRBD1	CASRPPGTGHEQYF	TGTGCCAGCAGACCCCCCGGGACAGGCCACGAGCAGTACTTC
TRBJ1-1	TRBV27	-	-	CASSSPLRDTEAFF	TGTGCCAGCAGTTCTCCGTTGAGGGACACTGAAGCTTTCTTT
TRBJ1-3	TRBV7-7	-	-	CASSSGQPGNTIYF	TGTGCCAGCAGCTCTGGGCAGCCTGGAAACACCATATATTTT
TRBJ2-3	TRBV21-1	-	-	CASSKDKMDSGTQYF	TGTGCCAGCAGCAAAGATAAAATGGATTCAGGTACGCAGTATTTT
TRBJ2-3	TRBV6-5	-	TRBD2	CASGTGGSVTDTQYF	TGTGCCTCCGGGACGGGGGGGAGTGTAACAGATACGCAGTATTTT
TRBJ1-5	TRBV19	-	-	CASSMSILNQPQHF	TGTGCCAGTAGTATGTCTATCCTCAATCAGCCCCAGCATTTT